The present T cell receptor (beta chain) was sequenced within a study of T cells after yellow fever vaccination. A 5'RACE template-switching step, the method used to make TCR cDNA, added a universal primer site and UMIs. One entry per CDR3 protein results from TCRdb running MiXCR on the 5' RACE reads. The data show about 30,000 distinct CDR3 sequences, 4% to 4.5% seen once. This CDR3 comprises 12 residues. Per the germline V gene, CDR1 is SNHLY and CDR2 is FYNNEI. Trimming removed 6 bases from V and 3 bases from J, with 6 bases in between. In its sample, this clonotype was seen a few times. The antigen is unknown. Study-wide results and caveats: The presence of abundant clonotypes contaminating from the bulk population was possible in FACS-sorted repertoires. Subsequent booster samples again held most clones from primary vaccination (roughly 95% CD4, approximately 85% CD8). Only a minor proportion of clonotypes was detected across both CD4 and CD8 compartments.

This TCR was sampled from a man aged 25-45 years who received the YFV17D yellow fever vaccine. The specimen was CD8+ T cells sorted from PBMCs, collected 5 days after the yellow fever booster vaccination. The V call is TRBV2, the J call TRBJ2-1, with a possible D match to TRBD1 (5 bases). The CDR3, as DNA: TGTGCCAGCAGAACAGGCTACAATGAGCAGTTCTTC. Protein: CASRTGYNEQFF.